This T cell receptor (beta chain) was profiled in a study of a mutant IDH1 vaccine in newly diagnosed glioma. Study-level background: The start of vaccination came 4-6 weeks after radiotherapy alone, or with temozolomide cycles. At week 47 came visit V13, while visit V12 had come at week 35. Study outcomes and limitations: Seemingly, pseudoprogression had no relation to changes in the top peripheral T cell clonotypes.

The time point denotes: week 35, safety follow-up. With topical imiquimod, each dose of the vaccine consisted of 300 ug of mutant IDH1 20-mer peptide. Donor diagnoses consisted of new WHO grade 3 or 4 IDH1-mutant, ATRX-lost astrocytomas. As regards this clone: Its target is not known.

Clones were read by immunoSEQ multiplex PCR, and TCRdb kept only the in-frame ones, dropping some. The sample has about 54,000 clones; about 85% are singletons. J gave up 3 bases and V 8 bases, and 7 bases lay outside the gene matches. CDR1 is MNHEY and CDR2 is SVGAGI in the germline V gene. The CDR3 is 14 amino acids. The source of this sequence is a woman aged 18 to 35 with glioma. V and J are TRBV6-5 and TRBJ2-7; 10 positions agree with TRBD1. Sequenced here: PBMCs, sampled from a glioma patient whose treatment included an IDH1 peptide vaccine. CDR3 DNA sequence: TGTGCCAGCCAAGGGACAGGGGCGGGCTACGAGCAGTACTTC. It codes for CASQGTGAGYEQYF.